This passage covers 9 T cell receptor beta chains from one sample sequenced in a study of molecular identifiers for immune sequencing clone quantification. TCRdb analysed the PCR reads with MiXCR anew, one entry per CDR3 protein. The data show a few hundred thousand distinct CDR3 sequences, around 25% seen once. The sequencing sample was made of naive CD8+ T cells from blood, with Jurkat cell RNA spiked in. Subset indicated: FACS-sorted CD8+CD4-CCR7+CD45RA+ naive T cells. The receptor set was obtained from a human donor in good health. Some libraries in this study had Jurkat cell RNA spiked in.

The chain is built from TRBV7-9 and TRBJ2-5; 10 bases line up with TRBD2. The CDR3 extends over 15 amino acids. Germline-derived CDR1 and CDR2 are SEHNR and FQNEAQ (reference sequence). After removal of 4 bases from V and 5 bases from J, the junction contained 7 bases not matched to a gene. CDR3 coding DNA: TGTGCCAGCAGCTCAGCTAGCGGGAGTTGGGAGACCCAGTACTTC. Amino acids: CASSSASGSWETQYF.

This clonotype was counted ten times or more. The chain combines TRBV7-9 with TRBJ1-1; D is undetermined. The CDR3 spans 11 residues. In germline, CDR1 is SEHNR, CDR2 FQNEAQ (reference sequence). The V and J ends lost 8 bases and 7 bases respectively, with 11 bases between them. The DNA for the CDR3 is TGTGCCAGCGTCGTAGATGGTGAAGCTTTCTTT. Translated: CASVVDGEAFF.

This clonotype showed up just a few times. This chain joins TRBV29-1 and TRBJ2-1, with unresolved D. Germline V lookup: CDR1 SQVTM, CDR2 ANQGSEA. The CDR3 totals 10 residues. Between the trimmed V and J ends, which lost 7 bases and 5 bases, there was a span of 6 bases. In nucleotides, the CDR3 is TGCAGCGGAGGCGACAATGAGCAGTTCTTC. Residues: CSGGDNEQFF.

This clonotype was counted at least ten times. This chain connects TRBV5-1 to TRBJ2-7, with 7 bases identical to TRBD1. CDR3 length: 14 residues. Germline V CDR1 and CDR2: SGHRS, YFSETQ. V was clipped by 0 bases and J by 0 bases; unmatched bases: 0. The CDR3 sequence: CASSLEGASYEQYF. For the CDR3, the DNA is TGCGCCAGCAGCTTGGAGGGGGCCTCCTACGAGCAGTACTTC.

The chain recombines TRBV6-5 with TRBJ1-1, with D uncertain. Trimming removed 0 bases at V and 1 base at J, with 9 bases between. Germline values: CDR1 MNHEY, CDR2 SVGAGI. The CDR3 is 15 amino acids. This chain's CDR3 is CASSYSWTGNTEAFF. CDR3 nucleotides: TGTGCCAGCAGTTACTCATGGACTGGGAACACTGAAGCTTTCTTT.

This clonotype was picked up many times. V gene TRBV29-1 combines with J gene TRBJ1-2; D remains unclear. Germline loops: CDR1 SQVTM, CDR2 ANQGSEA. The germline V and J ends were trimmed by 4 bases and 7 bases, with 16 bases remaining between them. The CDR3 length is 13 residues. Written as DNA, the CDR3 is TGCAGCGTTGTGAGTCAGTCTAAGGCTGGCTACACCTTC. The encoded protein is CSVVSQSKAGYTF. The entire variable domain, with the rest obtained from reference TRBV29-1 and TRBJ1-2, is as follows: SAVISQKPSRDICQRGTSLTIQCQVDSQVTMMFWYRQQPGQSLTLIATANQGSEATYESGFVIDKFPISRPNLTFSTLTVSNMSPEDSSIYLCSVVSQSKAGYTFGSGTRLTVV.

This clonotype was seen at least ten times. The gene calls are TRBV2 and TRBJ1-1; TRBD1 agrees at 9 bases. Trimming at V came to 6 bases and at J to 0 bases, leaving 14 bases not matched to a gene. The CDR3 has 18 residues. The germline gives CDR1 SNHLY, CDR2 FYNNEI. CDR3 in amino acids: CASRVDVRTGDLNTEAFF. Written as DNA, the CDR3 is TGTGCCAGCAGAGTCGATGTACGGACAGGGGACTTGAACACTGAAGCTTTCTTT.

About this clonotype: A much larger clonotype is one base distant, so this may be a read error. This rearrangement joins TRBV7-9 to TRBJ2-3; 14 bases are shared with TRBD2. There are 16 residues in the CDR3. Per germline, CDR1 SEHNR and CDR2 FQNEAQ (reference sequence). CDR3: CASSGGTSGSTDAQYF. In DNA, the CDR3 is TGTGCCAGCAGCGGCGGGACTAGCGGGAGTACAGATGCGCAGTATTTT.

This clonotype was seen at least ten times. The rearrangement links TRBV7-9 to TRBJ1-1, with D maybe TRBD1 (6 bases). Looked up from germline, CDR1 is SEHNR and CDR2 is FQNEAQ (reference sequence). V lost 10 bases and J 4 bases, leaving 19 bases between the germline ends. The CDR3 has 14 residues. The CDR3 DNA follows: TGTGCCACCAAAGAGACAGGAATGAGCACTGAAGCTTTCTTT. The encoded protein is CATKETGMSTEAFF.